These 17 T cell receptor beta chains originate from one sample sequenced in a study of T cells in Graves' hyperthyroidism and ophthalmopathy. RNA transcripts gave rise to amplified TCR beta CDR3 regions. Using the HTBI primer set, a first-round RT-PCR was run on the TCR CDR3. TCRdb reanalysed the multiplex PCR reads using MiXCR and keeps one entry per CDR3 protein. This table has some 690,000 distinct CDR3 sequences, approximately 15% appearing once. Sequenced material: blood. The source of these receptors is a man aged 50 to 59 with Graves' hyperthyroidism.

CDR3: CASSTHRGFIDGYTF. CDR3 nucleotides: TGTGCCAGCAGTACCCACAGGGGTTTCATTGATGGCTACACCTTC. The chain is built from TRBV27 and TRBJ1-2; TRBD1 matches 7 bases. V shed 5 bases and J 6 bases; nucleotides not matched to a gene: 12. Germline V CDR1 and CDR2: MNHEY, SMNVEV (reference sequence). This CDR3 contains 15 residues.

In this sample, this clonotype turned up many times. V is TRBV5-5 and J is TRBJ2-1, with 7 bases fitting TRBD1. With V trimmed by 0 bases and J by 2 bases, 2 bases remained unmatched. From germline, CDR1 is SGHKS and CDR2 YYEKEE (reference sequence). The CDR3 is 15 residues long. This CDR3 is CASSLAGTAYNEQFF. CDR3 coding DNA: TGTGCCAGCAGCTTGGCCGGGACAGCCTACAATGAGCAGTTCTTC.

Notes on this clonotype: Since a much larger clone is just one base distant, this may be a read error. The J gene is TRBJ1-5, the V gene TRBV6-2 or TRBV6-3, with TRBD1 matching over 11 bases. Germline CDR1 is MNHEY and CDR2 is SVGEGT. This CDR3 has 16 amino acids. The V segment lost 5 bases and the J segment 6 bases; nucleotides outside the gene matches: 9. CDR3 sequence: CASSPLGTGGGQPQHF. The CDR3 bases are TGTGCCAGCAGTCCTCTTGGGACAGGGGGAGGTCAGCCCCAGCATTTT.

On this clonotype: This may arise from a read error, as a much more abundant clone is one base away. The chain recombines TRBV3-1 with TRBJ2-2; 9 nucleotides agree with TRBD2. This CDR3 has 19 residues. Germline CDR1 reads LGHDT; CDR2 reads YNNKEL (reference sequence). V shed 0 bases and J 7 bases; nucleotides not matched to a gene: 15. DNA of the CDR3: TGTGCCAGCAGCCAAGAAAGGAGAGATAGCGGGAGCAGGGTCGGGGAGCTGTTTTTT. This gives the protein CASSQERRDSGSRVGELFF. The full variable domain, completed using reference TRBV3-1 and TRBJ2-2, is DTAVSQTPKYLVTQMGNDKSIKCEQNLGHDTMYWYKQDSKKFLKIMFSYNNKELIINETVPNRFSPKSPDKAHLNLHINSLELGDSAVYFCASSQERRDSGSRVGELFFGEGSRLTVL.

There are many counts of this clonotype. The chain joins TRBV28 to TRBJ2-5; D ambiguous. The CDR3 is 14 residues long. Between the trimmed V and J ends, which lost 7 bases and 5 bases, there was a span of 17 bases. Looked up from germline, CDR1 is MDHEN and CDR2 is SYDVKM. CDR3 amino acids: CASTIFMGYETQYF. Written as DNA, the CDR3 is TGTGCCAGCACCATATTCATGGGCTATGAGACCCAGTACTTC. The whole variable domain, remainder taken from reference TRBV28 and TRBJ2-5, is DVKVTQSSRYLVKRTGEKVFLECVQDMDHENMFWYRQDPGLGLRLIYFSYDVKMKEKGDIPEGYSVSREKKERFSLILESASTNQTSMYLCASTIFMGYETQYFGPGTRLLVL.

This clonotype came up many times. V gene TRBV6-1 combines with J gene TRBJ1-2; 7 positions match TRBD1. The CDR3 runs 16 residues. The trim removed 1 base at V and 8 bases at J, leaving 13 bases unmatched. In germline, CDR1 is MNHNS, CDR2 SASEGT. The CDR3 protein is CASSEVWQGDPRGYTF. CDR3 nucleotides: TGTGCCAGCAGTGAAGTTTGGCAGGGGGATCCTAGGGGCTACACCTTC.

This chain connects TRBV4-1 to TRBJ2-1; TRBD2 matches 9 bases. Germline assignment: CDR1 MGHRA and CDR2 YSYEKL. The V segment lost 1 base and the J segment 8 bases; nucleotides outside the gene matches: 3. This CDR3 comprises 14 residues. CDR3 DNA sequence: TGCGCCAGCAGCCAAGTAGCGGGAGAGGATGAGCAGTTCTTC. It codes for CASSQVAGEDEQFF.

There are many counts of this clonotype. The chain links TRBV28 to TRBJ2-7, with 12 bases fitting TRBD2. Germline trimming cut 1 base from V and 4 bases from J; bases unmatched to any gene: 11. There are 18 residues in the CDR3. Germline-derived CDR1 and CDR2 are MDHEN and SYDVKM. CDR3: CASSLFLPIGTSGYEQYF. Written as DNA, the CDR3 is TGTGCCAGCAGTTTATTTTTGCCGATCGGGACTAGCGGGTACGAGCAGTACTTC.

The table lists this clonotype with many counts. This chain links TRBV25-1 with TRBJ2-3; TRBD1 matches at 8 bases. Per the germline V gene, CDR1 is MGHDK and CDR2 is SYGVNS. V lost 6 bases and J lost 2; bases outside the gene matches: 4. The CDR3 runs 14 residues. This CDR3 reads CASRTGGNTDTQYF. CDR3 coding DNA: TGTGCCAGCAGAACAGGGGGAAACACAGATACGCAGTATTTT.

CDR3 residues: CASSTDRDEKLFF. CDR3 DNA: TGCGCCAGCAGCACCGACAGGGACGAAAAACTGTTTTTT. This sequence joins TRBV5-1 and TRBJ1-4; TRBD1 aligns across 7 bases. Germline V gives CDR1 SGHRS, CDR2 YFSETQ. The ends lost 4 bases at V and 8 bases at J; junction bases unmatched: 5. The CDR3 totals 13 residues.

There are many counts of this clonotype. The gene calls are TRBV2 and TRBJ2-5, with unresolved D. CDR1 and CDR2 (germline): SNHLY, FYNNEI. The length of the CDR3 is 12 residues. V dropped 4 bases and J dropped 5 bases, with 8 bases sitting between them. The chain's CDR3 is CASSGTAETQYF. CDR3 nucleotides: TGTGCCAGCAGTGGGACGGCTGAGACCCAGTACTTC.

This clonotype was found a few times. V is TRBV19 and J is TRBJ2-1; 7 nucleotides agree with TRBD2. Trimming removed 2 bases from V and 5 bases from J; junction bases left unmatched: 6. CDR3 length: 15 residues. Per germline, CDR1 LNHDA and CDR2 SQIVND (reference sequence). The CDR3 sequence: CASSIPSGVHNEQFF. The CDR3 region has the DNA TGTGCCAGTAGTATACCCAGCGGGGTCCACAATGAGCAGTTCTTC.

The chain links TRBV3-1 to TRBJ2-7, with TRBD2 matching 9 bases. Looked up from germline, CDR1 is LGHDT and CDR2 is YNNKEL (reference sequence). CDR3 length equals 14 residues. Germline trimming cut 4 bases from V and 7 bases from J; bases unmatched to any gene: 8. Here the CDR3 reads CASSLAGASVEQYF. The CDR3 DNA sequence: TGTGCCAGCAGCCTAGCGGGGGCATCGGTTGAGCAGTACTTC.

This clonotype came up a few times. The rearrangement links TRBV13 to TRBJ2-3; 7 bases agree with TRBD2. Losses at the gene ends were 5 bases for V and 4 bases for J; bases not matched to a gene: 12. CDR3 length: 16 amino acids. CDR1 is PRHDT and CDR2 is FYEKMQ in the germline V gene (reference sequence). CDR3 sequence (DNA): TGTGCCAGCAGCGTAGCTCTCGGAGGGAGGGCAGATACGCAGTATTTT. It yields the protein CASSVALGGRADTQYF.

Ten or more counts support this clonotype. The chain has TRBV11-2 and TRBJ1-2; 10 bases map to TRBD1. V lost 4 bases, J lost 3 bases, and 11 bases stayed unmatched. The V gene's germline CDR1 is SGHAT and CDR2 FQNNGV. There are 17 residues in the CDR3. The CDR3, as DNA: TGTGCCAGCAGCTCCCCGGGACAGGGGAAGAAGGACTATGGCTACACCTTC. Encoded protein: CASSSPGQGKKDYGYTF.

The chain couples TRBV4-1 to TRBJ1-1; TRBD1 matches at 9 bases. V was pared by 2 bases and J by 3 bases, with 4 bases of the junction left unmatched. Germline assignment: CDR1 MGHRA and CDR2 YSYEKL. The CDR3 has 15 amino acids. The CDR3 sequence is CASSQNRDRDTEAFF. CDR3 coding DNA: TGCGCCAGCAGCCAAAACCGGGACAGGGACACTGAAGCTTTCTTT.

This clonotype was seen more than once but under ten times. Its ends do not fully match the called genes, so a read error is possible. The chain couples TRBV4-2 to TRBJ2-7; 11 bases are shared with TRBD2. The CDR3 contains 15 residues. Germline assignment: CDR1 LGHNA and CDR2 YNFKEQ. CDR3 nucleotide sequence: TGTGTCAGCAGCCAACAACTAGCGGGAGTCAGCGAGCAGTACTTC. Translation gives CVSSQQLAGVSEQYF.